This TCR beta chain was captured by sequencing in a study of T cells in Graves' hyperthyroidism and ophthalmopathy. Ten or more counts support this clonotype. CDR1 is DFQATT, CDR2 SNEGSKA, per germline (reference sequence). Trimming took 0 bases from V and 0 from J, leaving 13 bases between them. This CDR3 contains 16 residues. TCR beta CDR3 regions were amplified from RNA transcripts. The TCR CDR3 first-round RT-PCR relied on the HTBI primer set. TCRdb independently ran MiXCR on the multiplex PCR reads; one entry per CDR3 protein. The sample includes about 560,000 distinct CDR3 sequences, 16% seen only once; the top ten take around 18%.

Sequencing used blood. This receptor was taken from a woman aged 18-30 years with Graves' hyperthyroidism. This chain connects TRBV20-1 to TRBJ2-3, with D unresolved. The CDR3 sequence: CSARDSEGRSTDTQYF. For the CDR3, the DNA is TGCAGTGCTAGAGATAGTGAAGGCAGGAGCACAGATACGCAGTATTTT.